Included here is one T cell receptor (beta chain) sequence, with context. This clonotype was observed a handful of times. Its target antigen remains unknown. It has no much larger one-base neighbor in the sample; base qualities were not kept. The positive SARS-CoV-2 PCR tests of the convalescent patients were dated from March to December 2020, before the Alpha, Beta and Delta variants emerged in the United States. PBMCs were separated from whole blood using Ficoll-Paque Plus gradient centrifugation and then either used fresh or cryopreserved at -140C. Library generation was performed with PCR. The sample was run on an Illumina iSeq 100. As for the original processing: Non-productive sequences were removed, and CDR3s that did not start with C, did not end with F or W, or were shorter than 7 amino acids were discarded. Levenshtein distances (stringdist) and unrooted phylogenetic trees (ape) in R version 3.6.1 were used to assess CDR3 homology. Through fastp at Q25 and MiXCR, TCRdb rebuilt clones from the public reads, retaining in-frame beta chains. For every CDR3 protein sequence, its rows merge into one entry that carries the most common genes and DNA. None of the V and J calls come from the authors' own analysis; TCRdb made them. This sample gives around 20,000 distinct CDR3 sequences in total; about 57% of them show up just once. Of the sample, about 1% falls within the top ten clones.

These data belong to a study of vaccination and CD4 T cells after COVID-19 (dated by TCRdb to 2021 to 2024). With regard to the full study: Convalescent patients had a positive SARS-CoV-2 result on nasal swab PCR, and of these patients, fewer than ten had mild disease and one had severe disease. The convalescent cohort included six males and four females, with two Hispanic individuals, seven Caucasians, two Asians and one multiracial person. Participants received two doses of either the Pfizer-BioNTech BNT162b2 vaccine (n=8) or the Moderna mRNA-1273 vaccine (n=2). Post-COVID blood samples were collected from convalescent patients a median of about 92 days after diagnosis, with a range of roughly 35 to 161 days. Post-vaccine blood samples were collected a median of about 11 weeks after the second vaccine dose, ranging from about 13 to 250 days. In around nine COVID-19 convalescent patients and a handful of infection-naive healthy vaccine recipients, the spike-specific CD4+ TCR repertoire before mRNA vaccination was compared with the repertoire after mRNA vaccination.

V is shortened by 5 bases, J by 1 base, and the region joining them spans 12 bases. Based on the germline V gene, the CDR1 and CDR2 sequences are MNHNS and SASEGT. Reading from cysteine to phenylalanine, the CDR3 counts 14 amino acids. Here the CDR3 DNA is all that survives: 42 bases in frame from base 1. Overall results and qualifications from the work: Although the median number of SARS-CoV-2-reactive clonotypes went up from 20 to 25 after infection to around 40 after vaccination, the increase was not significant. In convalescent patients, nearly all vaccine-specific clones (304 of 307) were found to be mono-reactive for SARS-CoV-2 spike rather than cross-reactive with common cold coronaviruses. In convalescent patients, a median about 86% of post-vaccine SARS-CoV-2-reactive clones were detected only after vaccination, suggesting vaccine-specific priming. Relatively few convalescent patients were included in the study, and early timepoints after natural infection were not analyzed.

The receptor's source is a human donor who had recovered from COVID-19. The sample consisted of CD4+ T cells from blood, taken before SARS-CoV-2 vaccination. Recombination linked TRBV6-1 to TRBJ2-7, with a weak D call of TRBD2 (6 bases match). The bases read TGTGCCAGCAGTACAGCCGGGAGTTCCTACGAGCAGTACTTC. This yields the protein CASSTAGSSYEQYF.